The 32 T cell receptor beta chains listed next were all sequenced from one sample in a study of blood T cell repertoires in COVID-19. TCRdb's table, derived via immunoSEQ multiplex PCR, lists solely in-frame clones and lacks some. The sample records a few hundred thousand clones, 80% to 85% being singletons. Sequencing was done on a sample of PBMCs or T cells enriched from blood (not recorded which). The receptors were sampled from a man aged 50-60 years who had recovered from COVID-19.

The chain recombines TRBV14 with TRBJ2-1, with TRBD2 matching 13 bases. The CDR3 is made up of 14 amino acids. Germline V gene sequence: CDR1 SGHDN, CDR2 FVKESK. Losses at the gene ends were 6 bases for V and 10 bases for J; bases not matched to a gene: 6. DNA of the CDR3: TGTGCCAGCAGGCGGGGACTAGCGGGGACCGAGCAGTTCTTC. Amino acids: CASRRGLAGTEQFF.

This chain links TRBV11-2 with TRBJ2-7, with D perhaps TRBD1 (6 bases). CDR3 length: 12 residues. The germline CDR1 and CDR2 sequences are SGHAT and FQNNGV. Trimming stripped 8 bases from V and 6 bases from J, with 14 bases between. CDR3 sequence: CASETGLGEQYF. In DNA form, the CDR3 reads TGTGCCAGCGAAACAGGGTTGGGCGAGCAGTACTTC.

This chain joins TRBV3-1 (or the pseudogene TRBV3-2) and TRBJ2-7, with D possibly TRBD2 on 5 matching bases. The CDR3 is made up of 13 amino acids. The germline V and J ends were trimmed by 2 bases and 5 bases, with 10 bases remaining between them. Germline CDR1 LGHDT, CDR2 YNNKEL (reference sequence). The CDR3 DNA reads as TGTGCCAGCAGCCAAACTAGTAGGCACGAGCAGTACTTC. Its translation is CASSQTSRHEQYF.

V is TRBV5-4 and J is TRBJ2-3, with 9 nucleotides matching TRBD2. V trimming: 4 bases; J trimming: 0 bases; junction bases outside the gene matches: 6. This CDR3 region has 16 residues. From germline, CDR1 is SGHNT and CDR2 YYREEE (reference sequence). CDR3 loop: CASSPGTSISTDTQYF. CDR3 bases: TGTGCCAGCAGCCCGGGGACTAGCATTAGCACAGATACGCAGTATTTT.

This clone was seen a single time. CDR3 amino acids: CASSESYRNTEAFF. CDR3 bases: TGTGCCAGCAGTGAGTCCTATAGGAACACTGAAGCTTTCTTT. This chain joins TRBV6-1 and TRBJ1-1; D remains ambiguous. The CDR3 runs 14 residues. Trimming removed 3 bases at V and 1 base at J, with 9 bases between. Germline values: CDR1 MNHNS, CDR2 SASEGT.

V usage is TRBV27 and J usage is TRBJ1-2; tentative D call: TRBD1 (6 bases). The CDR3 contains 13 residues. Trimming removed 5 bases at V and 4 bases at J, with 11 bases between. Germline lookup yields CDR1 MNHEY and CDR2 SMNVEV (reference sequence). CDR3 nucleotides: TGTGCCAGCAGTCCAGGGGCGATCTATGGCTACACCTTC. As protein: CASSPGAIYGYTF.

This clone was seen a single time. The chain recombines TRBV14 with TRBJ2-3, with a possible D match to TRBD1 (6 bases). The germline V gene encodes CDR1 SGHDN and CDR2 FVKESK. The CDR3 is 15 residues long. Trimming left V 0 bases short and J 9 bases short, with 16 bases between. The CDR3 DNA follows: TGTGCCAGCAGCCAAGATCCCATGGGACAAGGAACGCAGTATTTT. It encodes CASSQDPMGQGTQYF.

This clone was observed at least ten times. The chain recombines TRBV4-1 with TRBJ2-5; 15 bases agree with TRBD2. The CDR3 length is 18 residues. J gave up 3 bases and V 2 bases, and 7 bases lay outside the gene matches. CDR1 is MGHRA, CDR2 YSYEKL, per germline. The CDR3 DNA sequence: TGCGCCAGCAGCCAACGGACTAGCGGGGGGGCCCTCGAAGAGACCCAGTACTTC. Its translation: CASSQRTSGGALEETQYF.

The table lists this clone with a count of one. V is TRBV2 and J is TRBJ1-4; 8 positions agree with TRBD1. The germline CDR1 and CDR2 sequences are SNHLY and FYNNEI. The V and J ends lost 6 bases and 8 bases, in that order; junction bases with no gene match: 8. This CDR3 region has 14 residues. The CDR3 reads CASRADRGTEKLFF. The DNA for the CDR3 is TGTGCCAGCAGAGCCGACAGGGGAACGGAAAAACTGTTTTTT.

The rearrangement joins TRBV5-5 to TRBJ1-6; no clear D gene. V was shortened by 4 bases and J by 10 bases, with 12 bases between the two germline ends. The CDR3 has 13 residues. The germline V gene has CDR1 SGHKS and CDR2 YYEKEE (reference sequence). As DNA, the CDR3 is TGTGCCAGCAGCATGGGGTCGCGGTCACCCCTCCACTTT. Encoded protein: CASSMGSRSPLHF. The full variable domain, its missing parts supplied by reference TRBV5-5 and TRBJ1-6, is DAGVTQSPTHLIKTRGQQVTLRCSPISGHKSVSWYQQVLGQGPQFIFQYYEKEERGRGNFPDRFSARQFPNYSSELNVNALLLGDSALYLCASSMGSRSPLHFGNGTRLTVT.

The chain combines TRBV11-2 with TRBJ1-1; D perhaps matches TRBD1 (5 bases). Germline V gene sequence: CDR1 SGHAT, CDR2 FQNNGV. The CDR3 totals 16 residues. V gave up 5 bases and J gave up 4 bases, with 20 bases separating them. The CDR3 sequence: CASSADTFFSPTEAFF. Here the CDR3 DNA reads TGTGCCAGCAGCGCGGACACATTTTTTTCTCCCACTGAAGCTTTCTTT.

The chain employs TRBV7-9 and TRBJ2-4; TRBD2 matches 11 bases. With 5 bases clipped from V and 0 bases from J, the junction kept 6 bases outside the gene matches. This CDR3 has 17 residues. Germline CDR1 is SEHNR and CDR2 is FQNEAQ (reference sequence). The CDR3 nucleotides are TGTGCCAGCAGCCCCACTGGGACTAGCGGAGCCAAAAACATTCAGTACTTC. The encoded protein is CASSPTGTSGAKNIQYF.

The chain combines TRBV18 with TRBJ2-7; 8 bases agree with TRBD1. V trimming: 3 bases; J trimming: 1 base; junction bases outside the gene matches: 11. The CDR3 is 17 amino acids. Per the germline V gene, CDR1 is KGHSH and CDR2 is LQKENI. CDR3 region: CASSPPSRTGPSYEQYF. CDR3 DNA sequence: TGTGCCAGCTCACCCCCCTCAAGGACAGGGCCTTCCTACGAGCAGTACTTC.

The chain is built from TRBV5-1 and TRBJ1-4; D is uncertain. Trimming cost V 0 bases and J 8 bases, with 8 bases left between them. Germline CDR1 SGHRS, CDR2 YFSETQ. This CDR3 spans 13 amino acids. CDR3 sequence: CASSLAGREKLFF. The CDR3 DNA reads as TGCGCCAGCAGCTTGGCCGGTCGAGAAAAACTGTTTTTT.

The rearrangement joins TRBV13 to TRBJ2-5, with 11 bases identical to TRBD2. Germline V lookup: CDR1 PRHDT, CDR2 FYEKMQ (reference sequence). V lost 0 bases to trimming and J lost 1 base; unmatched junction nucleotides: 4. CDR3 size: 17 residues. DNA for the CDR3: TGTGCCAGCAGCTTAGGCCTTAGCGGGGGGGGCCAAGAGACCCAGTACTTC. Translated, it gives CASSLGLSGGGQETQYF.

This chain uses TRBV7-2 with TRBJ2-3; a weak D match, TRBD1 (6 bases). The V end was cut by 2 bases, the J end by 0 bases, with 9 bases between. Germline values: CDR1 SGHTA, CDR2 FQGNSA. The CDR3 totals 15 residues. In DNA form, the CDR3 reads TGTGCCAGCAGCTTATGGGGGCAGAGCACAGATACGCAGTATTTT. Residues: CASSLWGQSTDTQYF.

In DNA, the CDR3 is TGTGCCAGTATGAGCGGGAGCAACTACGAGCAGTACTTC. Encoded protein: CASMSGSNYEQYF. The chain uses TRBV28 and TRBJ2-7, with 8 bases aligning to TRBD2. This CDR3 is built from 13 residues. Germline CDR1 and CDR2: MDHEN and SYDVKM. The trim removed 9 bases at V and 3 bases at J, leaving 7 bases unmatched.

This clone was detected only a few times. A clone one base away is much larger, so this may be a read error. Other DNA variants within this sample encode the same CDR3. The chain uses TRBV5-5 and TRBJ1-1; tentatively, D is TRBD1 (6 bases). V was pared by 4 bases and J by 0 bases, with 10 bases between. The CDR3 extends over 14 amino acids. Germline lookup yields CDR1 SGHKS and CDR2 YYEKEE (reference sequence). This CDR3 is CASSPGQMNTEAFF. The DNA for the CDR3 is TGTGCCAGCAGCCCAGGACAGATGAACACTGAAGCTTTCTTT. The variable domain in full, completed from reference TRBV5-5 and TRBJ1-1, reads DAGVTQSPTHLIKTRGQQVTLRCSPISGHKSVSWYQQVLGQGPQFIFQYYEKEERGRGNFPDRFSARQFPNYSSELNVNALLLGDSALYLCASSPGQMNTEAFFGQGTRLTVV.

The rearrangement uses TRBV5-6 and TRBJ2-7; a weak D match, TRBD1 (6 bases). Germline CDR1 and CDR2: SGHDT and YYEEEE. Trimming stripped 0 bases from V and 0 bases from J, with 16 bases between. The CDR3 is 17 residues long. In DNA, the CDR3 is TGTGCCAGCAGCTTGGAGAGTAAGGACAGTTTCTCCTACGAGCAGTACTTC. As protein: CASSLESKDSFSYEQYF.

J is TRBJ2-4 and V is TRBV6-5, with D possibly being TRBD1 (5 bases). V lost 7 bases and J 7 bases, leaving 17 bases between the germline ends. The length of the CDR3 is 14 residues. CDR1 and CDR2 from the germline V gene are MNHEY and SVGAGI. The CDR3: CASNPPGFKNIQYF. The CDR3 DNA reads as TGTGCCAGCAACCCGCCAGGGTTTAAGAACATTCAGTACTTC.

This chain uses TRBV19 with TRBJ2-1; 9 bases agree with TRBD1. The CDR3 extends over 15 amino acids. V lost 5 bases to trimming and J lost 0 bases; unmatched junction nucleotides: 2. Germline V gives CDR1 LNHDA, CDR2 SQIVND (reference sequence). The CDR3 coding sequence is TGTGCCAGTAGTCCGGGACAGGGCTCCTACAATGAGCAGTTCTTC. This sequence encodes CASSPGQGSYNEQFF.

V usage is TRBV9 and J usage is TRBJ2-5; D is possibly TRBD2 (6 bases). The V end was cut by 5 bases, the J end by 2 bases, with 13 bases between. The CDR3 extends over 14 amino acids. Per the germline V gene, CDR1 is SGDLS and CDR2 is YYNGEE. The CDR3 DNA is TGTGCCAGCAGTCAAACTAGCTTACAAGAGACCCAGTACTTC. Translating gives CASSQTSLQETQYF.

V gene TRBV18 combines with J gene TRBJ2-7; 9 bases map to TRBD1. Germline V lookup: CDR1 KGHSH, CDR2 LQKENI. J gave up 6 bases and V 1 base, and 7 bases lay outside the gene matches. There are 15 residues in the CDR3. The DNA of the CDR3 is TGTGCCAGCTCACCACGGAGGACAGGGGCCCGCGAGCAGTACTTC. As protein: CASSPRRTGAREQYF.

This clone has more than one count but fewer than ten. This chain connects TRBV28 to TRBJ2-3; 8 nucleotides match TRBD2. V was clipped by 7 bases and J by 6 bases; unmatched bases: 15. The CDR3 runs 16 residues. CDR1 is MDHEN, CDR2 SYDVKM, per germline. The CDR3 spells CASTPPAGGRSDTQYF. CDR3 bases: TGTGCCAGCACCCCCCCGGCGGGCGGGAGGTCGGATACGCAGTATTTT.

This chain joins TRBV7-6 and TRBJ1-2; no firm D call. The CDR3 is 15 residues long. The ends were cut back, 5 bases at V and 2 bases at J, with 15 bases in the middle. Germline assignment: CDR1 SGHVS and CDR2 FNYEAQ. In DNA form, the CDR3 reads TGTGCCAGCAGCCTGGCCCGGGGAGCGAACTATGGCTACACCTTC. Its protein is CASSLARGANYGYTF.

V is TRBV7-3 and J is TRBJ2-7; D possibly corresponds to TRBD1 (6 bases). CDR3 size: 14 residues. CDR1 SGHTA and CDR2 FQGTGA come from the germline V gene. Trimming took 5 bases from V and 0 from J, leaving 11 bases between them. The CDR3: CASSTNRDSYEQYF. Here the CDR3 DNA reads TGTGCCAGCAGCACCAACAGGGACTCCTACGAGCAGTACTTC.

The chain uses TRBV5-4 and TRBJ2-3; perhaps TRBD1 as D (6 bases). Trimming took off 4 bases at V and 5 bases at J, with 14 bases between the two ends. The CDR3 totals 14 residues. Germline-derived CDR1 and CDR2 are SGHNT and YYREEE (reference sequence). CDR3 amino acids: CASSMVGAQDTQYF. CDR3 coding DNA: TGTGCCAGCAGCATGGTGGGGGCCCAAGATACGCAGTATTTT.

V is TRBV28 and J is TRBJ1-4, with D perhaps TRBD1 (5 bases). V was trimmed by 3 bases and J by 0 bases, leaving 20 bases between them. Germline assignment: CDR1 MDHEN and CDR2 SYDVKM. CDR3 size: 19 residues. CDR3 sequence (DNA): TGTGCCAGCAGTTTCGCGGCAGGGACTGATTTTGCAACTAATGAAAAACTGTTTTTT. This codes for CASSFAAGTDFATNEKLFF.

The chain uses TRBV5-1 and TRBJ2-5; the match to TRBD2 covers 9 bases. CDR1 and CDR2 from the germline V gene are SGHRS and YFSETQ. The CDR3 is 16 amino acids. The V and J ends lost 1 base and 3 bases, in that order; junction bases with no gene match: 7. CDR3 nucleotides: TGCGCCAGCAGCTTGATGGTAGCGGGGGTTAAAGAGACCCAGTACTTC. Translating it yields CASSLMVAGVKETQYF.

The chain joins TRBV1 to TRBJ1-2; the D call of TRBD1 is as the table states it, not checked on the DNA. TRBV1 is described as a pseudogene. The CDR3 has 15 amino acids. CDR3 sequence (DNA): TGCACCAGCAGCCAAGATCCCAGGGGACGGAATGGCTACACCTTC. It encodes CTSSQDPRGRNGYTF.

The chain links TRBV21-1 to TRBJ2-7; whether TRBD1, the table's D call, matches the DNA was not checked. TRBV21-1 is flagged as a pseudogene. This CDR3 comprises 17 residues. The CDR3 region has the DNA TGTGCCAGCAGCATACAATCCGGGACAGGGTTATCCCCCGAGCAGTACTTC. Translating it yields CASSIQSGTGLSPEQYF.

The chain couples TRBV7-6 to TRBJ2-1; 11 bases agree with TRBD2. Germline assignment: CDR1 SGHVS and CDR2 FNYEAQ. The CDR3 is 18 amino acids. With V trimmed by 10 bases and J by 7 bases, 21 bases remained unmatched. The CDR3 region is CATGGLAGGWGYNNEQFF. Here the CDR3 DNA reads TGTGCCACTGGGGGGCTAGCGGGAGGATGGGGCTACAATAATGAGCAGTTCTTC.